What follows is one T cell receptor (beta chain) and its context. With 60 Vbeta and 13 Jbeta primers, the PCR was carried out. Assay used: immunoSEQ multiplex PCR; TCRdb lists only in-frame clones, some missing. The sample shows 160,000 or so clones, approximately 80% of them seen only once. The sample belongs to a study of cytomegalovirus exposure and HLA in healthy donors. The trim removed 2 bases at V and 5 bases at J, leaving 7 bases unmatched. This CDR3 spans 15 amino acids. Germline assignment: CDR1 KGHSH and CDR2 LQKENI. This clonotype originated in a woman aged 30 to 39 in good health and CMV-seropositive. Sequenced material: PBMCs. The chain combines TRBV18 with TRBJ1-1, with 8 bases matching TRBD1. The CDR3 reads CASSPNQGAGTEAFF. For the CDR3, the DNA is TGTGCCAGCTCACCAAATCAGGGGGCAGGAACTGAAGCTTTCTTT.